One TCR beta chain is described in this entry. This sample was taken from a study of PD-1 blockade in mismatch repair-deficient tumors. The CDR3 is 14 residues long. V shed 3 bases and J shed 3 bases, with 11 bases lying between them. Germline V gives CDR1 SGHVS, CDR2 FNYEAQ. Some clones are missing from TCRdb's copy, which holds only in-frame ones; the method was immunoSEQ multiplex PCR. This sample yields some 100,000 clones, of which 65% to 85% are seen a single time; 6.3% belongs to the top ten. TCRs were sequenced from a few patients responding to pembrolizumab. The sample here was peripheral blood, taken approximately 8 months after starting pembrolizumab. V usage is TRBV7-6 and J usage is TRBJ2-5; D possibly corresponds to TRBD2 (6 bases). The TCR was taken from an adult with mismatch repair-deficient cancer. CDR3 protein: CASSFNSGKETQYF. CDR3 DNA sequence: TGTGCCAGCAGCTTCAATAGCGGAAAAGAGACCCAGTACTTC.